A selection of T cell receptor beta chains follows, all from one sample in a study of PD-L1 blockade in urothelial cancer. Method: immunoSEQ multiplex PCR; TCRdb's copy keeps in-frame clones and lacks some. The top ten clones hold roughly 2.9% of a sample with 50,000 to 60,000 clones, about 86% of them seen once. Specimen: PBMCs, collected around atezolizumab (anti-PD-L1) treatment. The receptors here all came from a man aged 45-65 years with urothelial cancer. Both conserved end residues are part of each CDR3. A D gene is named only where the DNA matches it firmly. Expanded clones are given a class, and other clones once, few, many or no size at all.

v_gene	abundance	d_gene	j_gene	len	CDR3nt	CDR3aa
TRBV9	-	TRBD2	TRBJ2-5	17	TGTGCCAGCAGCGTAGGGGCAGCGGGAGGGCCCGTCGGGACCCAGTACTTC	CASSVGAAGGPVGTQYF
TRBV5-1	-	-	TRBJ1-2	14	TGCGCCAGCAGCAATGGTGGGGGCGGCTATGGCTACACCTTC	CASSNGGGGYGYTF
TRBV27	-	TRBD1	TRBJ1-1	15	TGTGCCAGCAGTTCCCAACAGGGGGGAAACACTGAAGCTTTCTTT	CASSSQQGGNTEAFF
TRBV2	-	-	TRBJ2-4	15	TGTGCCAGCAGTGAACAGACTATAGCCAAAAACATTCAGTACTTC	CASSEQTIAKNIQYF
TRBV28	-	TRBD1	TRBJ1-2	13	TGTGCCAGCAGTTACCCAGGGGGAGATGGCTACACCTTC	CASSYPGGDGYTF
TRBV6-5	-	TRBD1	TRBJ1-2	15	TGTGCCAGCAGTTATGGGGACAGGCGTAATAATGGCTACACCTTC	CASSYGDRRNNGYTF
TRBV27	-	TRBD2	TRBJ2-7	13	TGTGCCAGCAGGCGAGCGGGAATTGGCGAGCAGTACTTC	CASRRAGIGEQYF
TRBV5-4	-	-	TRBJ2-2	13	TGTGCCAGCAGCCGGGATCACACCGGGGAGCTGTTTTTT	CASSRDHTGELFF
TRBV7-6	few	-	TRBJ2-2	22	TGTGCCAGCACTCTCGTTTCACGGGAAAGGCGTAACGACCGACGATTCACCGGGGAGCTGTTTTTT	CASTLVSRERRNDRRFTGELFF
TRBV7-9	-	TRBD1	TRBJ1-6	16	TGTGCCAGCAGCTTGGGACAGGGGTTCTATAATTCACCCCTCCACTTT	CASSLGQGFYNSPLHF
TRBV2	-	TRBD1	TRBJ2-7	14	TGTGCCAGCAAAAACAGGGGGGCGGGCGTCGAGCAGTACTTC	CASKNRGAGVEQYF
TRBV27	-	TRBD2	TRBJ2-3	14	TGTGCCAGCAGTAGGACAGCGGGAGAGGGTACGCAGTATTTT	CASSRTAGEGTQYF
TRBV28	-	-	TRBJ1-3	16	TGTGCCAGCAGTTCCTTGGGGCCAATCTCTGGAAACACCATATATTTT	CASSSLGPISGNTIYF
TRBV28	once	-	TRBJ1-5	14	TGTGCCAGCAGTCCCCGGTGGAGCAATCAGCCCCAGCATTTT	CASSPRWSNQPQHF
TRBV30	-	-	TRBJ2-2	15	TGTGCCTGGAGTGTAGGAGGGCACTACACCGGGGAGCTGTTTTTT	CAWSVGGHYTGELFF
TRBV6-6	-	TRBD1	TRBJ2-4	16	TGTGCCAGCAGTTCCATGGGGACAGGGGGCAAAAACATTCAGTACTTC	CASSSMGTGGKNIQYF
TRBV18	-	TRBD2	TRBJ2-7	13	TGTGCCAGCTCAAGCGGGAGTTCCTACGAGCAGTACTTC	CASSSGSSYEQYF
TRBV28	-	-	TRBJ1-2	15	TGTGCCAGCAGTTTATTGGCCAGGGAGGGCTATGGCTACACCTTC	CASSLLAREGYGYTF
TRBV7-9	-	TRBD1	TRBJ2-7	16	TGTGCCAGCAGCTTAGTTTTGACAGGGGGATCCTACGAGCAGTACTTC	CASSLVLTGGSYEQYF
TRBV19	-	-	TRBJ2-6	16	TGTGCCAGTAGTATTTTCTCCGGCTCTGGGGCCAACGTCCTGACTTTC	CASSIFSGSGANVLTF
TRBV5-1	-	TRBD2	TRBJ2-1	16	TGCGCCAGCAGCCCGGGGACTAGCGGGGCTTACAATGAGCAGTTCTTC	CASSPGTSGAYNEQFF
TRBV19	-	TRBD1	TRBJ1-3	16	TGTGCCAGTAGTTCCGGGACAGGGGGCTCTGGAAACACCATATATTTT	CASSSGTGGSGNTIYF
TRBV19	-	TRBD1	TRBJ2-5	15	TGTGCCAGTAGTATCCTAGGACAGGGTCGGGAGACCCAGTACTTC	CASSILGQGRETQYF
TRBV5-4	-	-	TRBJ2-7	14	TGTGCCAGCAGCTCTCCGTCAGGGGATCTCGAGCAGTACTTC	CASSSPSGDLEQYF
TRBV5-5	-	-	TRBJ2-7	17	TGTGCCAGCAGCCGACTTATGTCAGTGACGACCTCCTACGAGCAGTACTTC	CASSRLMSVTTSYEQYF
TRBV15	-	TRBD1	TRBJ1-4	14	TGTGCCACCAGCAGAGATAAGGGGGCTGAAAAACTGTTTTTT	CATSRDKGAEKLFF
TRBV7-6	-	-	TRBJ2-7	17	TGTGCCAGCAGCCAAATGGGGGCGGCGATAAGCTCCTACGAGCAGTACTTC	CASSQMGAAISSYEQYF
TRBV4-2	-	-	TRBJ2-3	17	TGTGCCAGCAGCCAAGAAGGCCCGGGATCCCCCCCGGATACGCAGTATTTT	CASSQEGPGSPPDTQYF
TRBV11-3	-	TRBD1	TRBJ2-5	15	TGTGCCAGCAGCAACCGGGACAGGGGGCGAGAGACCCAGTACTTC	CASSNRDRGRETQYF